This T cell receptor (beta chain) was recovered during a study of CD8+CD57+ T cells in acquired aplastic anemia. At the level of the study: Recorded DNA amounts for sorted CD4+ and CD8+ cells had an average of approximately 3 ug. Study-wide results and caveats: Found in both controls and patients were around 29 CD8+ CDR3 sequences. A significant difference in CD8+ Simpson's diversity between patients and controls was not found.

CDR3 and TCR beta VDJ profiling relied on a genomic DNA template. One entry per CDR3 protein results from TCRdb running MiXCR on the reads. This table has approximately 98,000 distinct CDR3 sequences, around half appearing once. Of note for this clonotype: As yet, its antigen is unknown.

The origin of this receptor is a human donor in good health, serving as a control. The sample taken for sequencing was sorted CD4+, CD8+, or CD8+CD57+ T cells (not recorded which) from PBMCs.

CDR3 sequence: CSASIQAQQYF. CDR3 bases: TGCAGTGCTAGTATACAGGCTCAGCAGTACTTC. The chain combines TRBV20-1 with TRBJ2-7; possibly TRBD1 for D (5 bases). Germline V gene lookup returns CDR1 DFQATT and CDR2 SNEGSKA (reference sequence). The CDR3 runs 11 residues. V lost 3 bases and J lost 8, with 11 bases in between.